Here is one T cell receptor (beta chain) with its context. Its antigen is still unknown. This sample stems from a study of blood T cells in healthy people across ages. CDR3 size: 15 residues. Through a sample-barcoded 5' primer and a J-beta primer mix, a second PCR was run for 7 to 11 cycles. Template switching added a 12-random-nucleotide identifier to every cDNA molecule. Every sample gave at least 2.5 million paired-end reads containing CDR3. TCRdb redid the calling of the 5' RACE reads with MiXCR, one entry per CDR3 protein. The sample contains about 1.4 million distinct CDR3 sequences, approximately 59% of which appear only once. Overall study findings and caveats: The recorded TCR beta diversity per million T cells decreased in a roughly linear manner with age.

The rearrangement links TRBV12-3 or TRBV12-4 to TRBJ2-7; 8 nucleotides line up with TRBD2. The tail of the sequence fits TRBJ2-5 better, so the J call may be wrong. Sequencing input: blood. This TCR was recovered from a man in his late teens or twenties in good health. The CDR3: CASSLVGGAKETQYF. Written as DNA, the CDR3 is TGTGCCAGCAGTTTGGTCGGGGGGGCAAAAGAGACCCAGTACTTC.